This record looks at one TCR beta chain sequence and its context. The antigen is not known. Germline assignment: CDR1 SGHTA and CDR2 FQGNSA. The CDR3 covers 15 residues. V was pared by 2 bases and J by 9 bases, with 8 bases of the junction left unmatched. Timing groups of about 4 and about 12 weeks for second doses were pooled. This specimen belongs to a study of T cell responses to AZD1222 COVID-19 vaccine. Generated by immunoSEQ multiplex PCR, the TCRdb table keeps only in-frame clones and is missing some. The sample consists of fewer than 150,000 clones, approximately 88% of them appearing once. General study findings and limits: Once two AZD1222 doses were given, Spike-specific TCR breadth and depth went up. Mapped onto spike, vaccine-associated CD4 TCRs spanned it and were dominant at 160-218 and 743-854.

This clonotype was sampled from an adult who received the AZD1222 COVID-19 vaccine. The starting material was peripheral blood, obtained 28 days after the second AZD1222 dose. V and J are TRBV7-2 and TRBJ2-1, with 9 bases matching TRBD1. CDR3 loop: CASSLTTGGFGEQFF. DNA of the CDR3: TGTGCCAGCAGCTTAACGACAGGGGGTTTCGGTGAGCAGTTCTTC.